The 9 T cell receptor beta chains below all came from one sample that was sequenced in a study of blood T cell repertoires in COVID-19. Here immunoSEQ multiplex PCR was the method, and the copy in TCRdb shows in-frame clones only, minus some. The table includes about 100,000 clones, about 88% detected once. The sequenced sample consisted of peripheral blood. All receptors derive from a woman of 80 years or more with acute or convalescent COVID-19.

This clone appeared once. The CDR3 region is CASSLRQGLETQYF. The DNA of the CDR3 is TGTGCCAGCAGCCTCCGACAGGGACTGGAGACCCAGTACTTC. The V call is TRBV7-9, the J call TRBJ2-5; D is perhaps TRBD1 (7 bases). Trimming removed 5 bases at V and 5 bases at J, with 15 bases between. The V gene's germline CDR1 is SEHNR and CDR2 FQNEAQ (reference sequence). The CDR3 is made up of 14 amino acids.

The chain recombines TRBV19 with TRBJ1-1; TRBD1 agrees at 7 bases. Germline V gives CDR1 LNHDA, CDR2 SQIVND (reference sequence). The V and J ends lost 4 bases and 0 bases, in that order; junction bases with no gene match: 11. The CDR3 length is 17 residues. Here the CDR3 DNA reads TGTGCCAGTAGTACTGGCCCCGGGACAGCTCTGAACACTGAAGCTTTCTTT. Its translation: CASSTGPGTALNTEAFF.

The gene calls are TRBV5-1 and TRBJ2-2; TRBD2 agrees at 9 bases. There are 17 residues in the CDR3. Germline lookup yields CDR1 SGHRS and CDR2 YFSETQ. V was pared by 5 bases and J by 2 bases, with 10 bases of the junction left unmatched. The CDR3 DNA follows: TGCGCCAGCAGAAGGTTTAGCGGGGGAGCTAACACCGGGGAGCTGTTTTTT. This gives the protein CASRRFSGGANTGELFF.

This rearrangement joins TRBV10-3 to TRBJ2-5, with 10 bases fitting TRBD2. This CDR3 is 17 amino acids long. CDR1 and CDR2 from the germline V gene are ENHRY and SYGVKD. Unmatched junction bases numbered 8, after V lost 2 bases and J lost 2 bases. The CDR3 region is CAISEGLADSGQETQYF. The CDR3 coding sequence is TGTGCCATCAGTGAGGGACTAGCGGACTCAGGGCAAGAGACCCAGTACTTC.

The chain couples TRBV2 to TRBJ1-5, with D unresolved. CDR1 is SNHLY and CDR2 is FYNNEI in the germline V gene. Trimming removed 5 bases from V and 9 bases from J, with 14 bases in between. This CDR3 region has 13 residues. CDR3: CASSPLGSGPQHF. CDR3 nucleotide sequence: TGTGCCAGCAGTCCCCTAGGTAGCGGGCCCCAGCATTTT. Full variable domain (rest looked up from reference TRBV2 and TRBJ1-5): EPEVTQTPSHQVTQMGQEVILRCVPISNHLYFYWYRQILGQKVEFLVSFYNNEISEKSEIFDDQFSVERPDGSNFTLKIRSTKLEDSAMYFCASSPLGSGPQHFGDGTRLSIL.

The chain couples TRBV19 to TRBJ2-1; the match to TRBD2 covers 13 bases. The V gene end was trimmed by 6 bases and the J gene end by 0 bases; junction bases not matched to a gene: 5. The germline gives CDR1 LNHDA, CDR2 SQIVND (reference sequence). The CDR3 has 17 residues. The CDR3 loop reads CASRGLAGPSSYNEQFF. For the CDR3, the DNA is TGTGCCAGTAGGGGACTAGCGGGACCCAGCTCCTACAATGAGCAGTTCTTC.

This rearrangement joins TRBV29-1 to TRBJ2-3, with a tentative D call TRBD1 (6 bases). Germline CDR1 is SQVTM and CDR2 is ANQGSEA. There are 14 residues in the CDR3. With 4 bases removed from V and 2 bases from J, the gap between germline ends came to 13 bases. CDR3 coding DNA: TGCAGCGTTGCCCGGGACACCCCCACAGATACGCAGTATTTT. Translation gives CSVARDTPTDTQYF.

The chain carries TRBV5-1 and TRBJ1-1; D gene uncertain. The length of the CDR3 is 14 residues. The V end lost 0 bases, the J end lost 1 base, and 7 bases lay between the germline ends. Germline V gives CDR1 SGHRS, CDR2 YFSETQ. The CDR3 region is CASSLVSGNTEAFF. In DNA, the CDR3 is TGCGCCAGCAGCTTGGTTTCAGGGAACACTGAAGCTTTCTTT.

The CDR3 sequence is CASASGLAGAISYNEQFF. CDR3 DNA: TGTGCCAGCGCAAGCGGACTAGCGGGGGCCATATCCTACAATGAGCAGTTCTTC. The J gene is TRBJ2-1, the V gene TRBV18; 13 bases agree with TRBD2. V was pared by 8 bases and J by 1 base, with 11 bases of the junction left unmatched. Germline V gene lookup returns CDR1 KGHSH and CDR2 LQKENI. The length of the CDR3 is 18 residues.